The T cell receptor beta chain described here comes from a study of blood T cell repertoires in COVID-19. The overall study: Samples came from the United States, Italy and Spain, spanning acute and convalescent COVID-19. From T cells, B-cell-depleted T cells, or PBMCs came the material, which was cDNA or gDNA.

V was clipped by 5 bases and J by 3 bases; unmatched bases: 19. Germline CDR1 MNHEY, CDR2 SMNVEV (reference sequence). CDR3 length: 20 amino acids. In the original analysis: By means of reference gene primer amplification, nucleated cell counts were estimated. Repertoires were generated with immunoSEQ multiplex PCR, while TCRdb's copy carries only in-frame clones and drops some. V, J and clone size are taken as reported in that table, and D and trimming were inferred from the DNA itself. This sample carries around 400,000 clones, around 89% of them seen once, and the ten largest clones take roughly 1.2%.

This TCR derives from a man aged 35 to 55 with acute or convalescent COVID-19. Sequences were obtained from peripheral blood. This rearrangement joins TRBV27 to TRBJ2-3; TRBD2 agrees at 11 bases. Written as DNA, the CDR3 is TGTGCCAGCAGTCTCACCTTAGCGGGGGGGCCTTCTTGGTCGACAGATACGCAGTATTTT. Protein sequence: CASSLTLAGGPSWSTDTQYF.